This T cell receptor (beta chain) was documented in a study of blood T cell repertoires in COVID-19. About the study: COVID-19 samples from acute and convalescent phases originated in the United States, Italy and Spain. The analysed material was cDNA or gDNA that came from T cells, B-cell-depleted T cells, or PBMCs.

TCRdb's copy holds only in-frame clones and misses some; the assay was immunoSEQ multiplex PCR. The sample lists fewer than 140,000 clones; about 79% were seen once. The germline gives CDR1 MNHEY, CDR2 SVGAGI. Trimming shortened V by 7 bases and J by 6 bases, and 15 bases separated the two germline ends. The CDR3 spans 13 residues. Enrollment of patients from Seattle took place during active infection, with longitudinal follow-up. The V call is TRBV6-5, the J call TRBJ1-2; D uncertain. Sequencing input: peripheral blood. This clonotype was obtained from a man aged 80 or over with COVID-19, enrolled during active disease. The CDR3 is CASKIPGEDGYTF. CDR3 nucleotide sequence: TGTGCCAGCAAGATTCCTGGGGAGGATGGCTACACCTTC.